Presented here are 12 T cell receptor beta chains from one specimen sequenced in a study of early T cells in non-severe SARS-CoV-2 infection. TCRdb used MiXCR to reprocess the 5' RACE reads, holding one entry per CDR3 protein. Among 30,000 to 45,000 distinct CDR3 sequences listed, about 3.9% were seen once. The sample was whole blood. Receptors were obtained from an adult who was a healthcare worker with PCR-confirmed SARS-CoV-2 infection or an uninfected control (not recorded which).

This clonotype has only a few counts. The chain is built from TRBV5-5 and TRBJ2-1; D is perhaps TRBD2 (5 bases). Germline lookup yields CDR1 SGHKS and CDR2 YYEKEE (reference sequence). The CDR3 spans 14 residues. Trimming stripped 4 bases from V and 9 bases from J, with 17 bases between. The CDR3 here is CASSQPTRRVEQFF. CDR3 in DNA: TGTGCCAGCAGCCAACCAACTCGGCGGGTTGAGCAGTTCTTC. The whole variable domain, filled in from reference TRBV5-5 and TRBJ2-1, reads DAGVTQSPTHLIKTRGQQVTLRCSPISGHKSVSWYQQVLGQGPQFIFQYYEKEERGRGNFPDRFSARQFPNYSSELNVNALLLGDSALYLCASSQPTRRVEQFFGPGTRLTVL.

This clonotype was counted at least ten times. The chain links TRBV19 to TRBJ1-1; a possible D gene is TRBD1 (6 bases). V lost 8 bases and J lost 2, with 15 bases in between. In germline, CDR1 is LNHDA, CDR2 SQIVND (reference sequence). The CDR3 has 14 amino acids. CDR3 nucleotides: TGTGCCAGTCGACGGGGGGCTACCAACACTGAAGCTTTCTTT. Translation: CASRRGATNTEAFF.

This clonotype was found many times. The rearrangement joins TRBV6-6 to TRBJ2-7; D not resolved. The V gene lost 8 bases and the J gene lost 2 bases, with 10 bases spanning the gap. This CDR3 spans 12 amino acids. Germline CDR1 MNHNY, CDR2 SVGAGI (reference sequence). CDR3 in DNA: TGTGCCAGCGGCAGGCGGACCTACGAGCAGTACTTC. This gives the protein CASGRRTYEQYF.

In this sample, this clonotype turned up many times. V and J are TRBV14 and TRBJ2-2; D not certain. V lost 0 bases and J 4 bases, leaving 18 bases between the germline ends. Germline V gene data show CDR1 as SGHDN and CDR2 as FVKESK. CDR3 length: 18 residues. The CDR3 sequence: CASSQDKDREDGTGELFF. DNA of the CDR3: TGTGCCAGCAGCCAAGATAAGGACCGAGAGGACGGCACCGGGGAGCTGTTTTTT.

In the case of this clonotype: The junction shows a germline mismatch at one end, possibly a read error. The chain couples TRBV11-3 to TRBJ2-3; D uncertain. The CDR3 is 14 residues long. Germline values: CDR1 SGHNT, CDR2 YENEEA. This CDR3 reads CASSLGPRTDTLYF. The CDR3, as DNA: TGTGCCAGCAGCTTAGGTCCTAGAACTGATACGCTGTATTTT.

This clonotype was seen a few times. This rearrangement joins TRBV6-4 to TRBJ1-1, with 7 bases that match TRBD1. V shed 2 bases, J shed 5 bases, and the junction held 5 bases outside the gene matches. In germline, CDR1 is MRHNA, CDR2 SNTAGT. The CDR3 has 14 residues. Written as DNA, the CDR3 is TGTGCCAGCAGTGACGGTACAGGGGTTACTGAAGCTTTCTTT. This gives the protein CASSDGTGVTEAFF.

This clonotype was seen repeatedly, ten times or more. The CDR3 bases are TGTGCCAGCAGCAAAGATCGAGAAGCGGTGCGGGAGACCCAGTACTTC. It translates to CASSKDREAVRETQYF. The chain uses TRBV21-1 and TRBJ2-5; the table calls TRBD2, which could not be checked here. TRBV21-1 is termed a pseudogene. The CDR3 is 16 residues long.

This clonotype was seen ten or more times. The chain has TRBV6-5 and TRBJ1-1; D is unresolved. Per the germline V gene, CDR1 is MNHEY and CDR2 is SVGAGI. V was trimmed by 8 bases and J by 4 bases, leaving 11 bases between them. The CDR3 loop spans 12 amino acids. CDR3 sequence (DNA): TGTGCCAGCTTCGGGAAGGGCACTGAAGCTTTCTTT. It is translated as CASFGKGTEAFF.

This clonotype was counted ten times or more. The V gene is TRBV14, the J gene TRBJ2-7; 14 bases agree with TRBD2. The CDR3 sequence is 16 residues long. Trimming at V came to 4 bases and at J to 4 bases, leaving 6 bases not matched to a gene. The germline gives CDR1 SGHDN, CDR2 FVKESK. The CDR3: CASSPGTSGSLYEQYF. The CDR3 DNA follows: TGTGCCAGCAGCCCTGGGACTAGCGGGAGTTTGTACGAGCAGTACTTC.

This clonotype is medium-sized by share. The CDR3 DNA sequence: TGTGCCAGCAGCTTGCCCGGGGGCTCAGATACGCAGTATTTT. Protein: CASSLPGGSDTQYF. This rearrangement joins TRBV5-6 to TRBJ2-3; D possibly uses TRBD1 or TRBD2 (6 bases each). This CDR3 has 14 amino acids. V was trimmed by 1 base and J by 4 bases, leaving 10 bases between them. CDR1 and CDR2 (germline): SGHDT, YYEEEE.

In its sample, this clonotype was seen many times. Written as DNA, the CDR3 is TGTGCCATCGCACTAGGTATCCAAGAGACCCAGTACTTC. Protein: CAIALGIQETQYF. The chain combines TRBV10-3 with TRBJ2-5; TRBD2 might be the D (5 bases). The CDR3 sequence is 13 residues long. Trimming shortened V by 8 bases and J by 1 base, and 11 bases separated the two germline ends. Germline assignment: CDR1 ENHRY and CDR2 SYGVKD.

This clonotype was picked up a small number of times. The V and J genes are TRBV20-1 and TRBJ2-7; TRBD2 matches at 7 bases. The CDR3 runs to 13 residues. With V trimmed by 6 bases and J by 2 bases, 7 bases remained unmatched. The germline V gene encodes CDR1 DFQATT and CDR2 SNEGSKA (reference sequence). CDR3 DNA: TGCAGTGCGCTGGGGGGGAAGCCCTACGAGCAGTACTTC. It encodes CSALGGKPYEQYF.